The source of this T cell receptor (beta chain) is a study of blood T cells in healthy people across ages. Study-wide findings and caveats: As naive T cell percentage varied, TCR beta diversity correlated strongly with it.

Using a J-beta primer mix together with a sample-barcoded 5' primer, a second PCR was run for about 6 to 12 cycles. Every cDNA was tagged by a template-switch adaptor with 12 random nucleotides. Using its own MiXCR run on the 5' RACE reads, TCRdb lists one record per CDR3 protein. Found here are approximately 830,000 distinct CDR3 sequences, around 62% of them singletons; the top ten hold around a quarter. The CDR3 runs 13 residues. The V end lost 7 bases, the J end lost 3 bases, and 9 bases lay between the germline ends. Germline V CDR1 and CDR2: MNHEY, SMNVEV (reference sequence). Concerning this clonotype: The antigen is not known.

The genes are TRBV27 and TRBJ1-4; D is perhaps TRBD1 (5 bases). The clonotype comes from a man under 40 in good health. Specimen: blood. CDR3: CASTRVANEKLFF. CDR3 nucleotides: TGTGCCAGCACCAGGGTCGCTAATGAAAAACTGTTTTTT.